This T cell receptor (beta chain) was profiled in a study of T-cell reconstitution after alpha-beta-depleted transplantation in children. This CDR3 has 13 residues. Between the trimmed V and J ends, which lost 7 bases and 0 bases, there was a span of 9 bases. Looked up from germline, CDR1 is LNHDA and CDR2 is SQIVND (reference sequence). The TCRbeta library incorporated unique molecular identifiers. MiXCR was run by TCRdb on the PCR reads, yielding one entry per CDR3 protein. The sample consists of hundreds of thousands of distinct CDR3 sequences, approximately 12% of them appearing once. The chain is built from TRBV19 and TRBJ1-1; perhaps TRBD1 as D (5 bases). The sample was PBMCs from the stem cell graft donor, taken from the stem cell graft. The source is a human donor who donated a stem cell graft to a child with acute lymphoblastic leukemia. The CDR3 DNA sequence: TGTGCCAGTAACGGACATTTGAACACTGAAGCTTTCTTT. It codes for CASNGHLNTEAFF.